These T cell receptor beta chains were read from a single sample in a study of shared clonotypes between healthy human individuals. TCRdb's table, derived via immunoSEQ multiplex PCR, lists solely in-frame clones and lacks some. The table includes 1,400,000 or so clones, approximately 98.5% detected once. The sequenced material came from naive CD4+ T cells sorted from blood. These receptors originate from a man younger than 45 in good health. Each CDR3 is given with its conserved first and last residue. A D gene is named only where the DNA matches it firmly. Rows may omit the clone size; those that give it use once, few, many or a size class.

>.|TRBJ2-7|.|TRBV5-1
CASSLDSTYEQYF
TGCGCCAGCAGCTTGGACAGCACCTACGAGCAGTACTTC
>.|TRBJ2-1|TRBD2|TRBV19
CASSRGGLAGVGEQFF
TGTGCCAGTAGTAGGGGGGGACTAGCGGGAGTTGGTGAGCAGTTCTTC
>once|TRBJ2-1|TRBD2|TRBV6-5
CASSRTSGPYNEQFF
TGTGCCAGCAGCCGCACTAGCGGGCCTTACAATGAGCAGTTCTTC
>.|TRBJ2-1|.|TRBV28
CASSKLGDEQFF
TGTGCCAGCAGCAAATTAGGGGATGAGCAGTTCTTC
>.|TRBJ1-5|.|TRBV28
CASSPPAPQGPENQPQHF
TGTGCCAGCAGTCCTCCGGCCCCCCAAGGGCCTGAAAATCAGCCCCAGCATTTT
>.|TRBJ1-2|.|TRBV28
CASSGNYGYTF
TGTGCCAGCTCTGGGAACTATGGCTACACCTTC
>.|TRBJ2-7|.|TRBV11-2
CASSLGPSSYEQYF
TGTGCCAGCAGCTTAGGCCCGAGCTCCTACGAGCAGTACTTC
>.|TRBJ2-1|TRBD2|TRBV4-3
CASSQVASGSIEQFF
TGCGCCAGCAGCCAAGTGGCTAGCGGGAGTATTGAGCAGTTCTTC
>.|TRBJ1-4|TRBD1|TRBV10-1
CASSGTTGANEKLFF
TGCGCCAGCAGTGGAACGACAGGGGCTAATGAAAAACTGTTTTTT
>.|TRBJ2-2|.|TRBV19
CASSMQHRGTGELFF
TGTGCCAGTAGTATGCAGCATAGGGGCACCGGGGAGCTGTTTTTT
>.|TRBJ2-1|TRBD1|TRBV5-1
CASSFAGTGISGIYNEQFF
TGCGCCAGCAGCTTTGCAGGGACAGGGATTTCGGGAATTTACAATGAGCAGTTCTTC
>.|TRBJ2-7|.|TRBV6-6
CASRGGPYEQYF
TGTGCCAGCAGGGGAGGACCCTACGAGCAGTACTTC
>.|TRBJ1-3|.|TRBV12-2
CASCAGDSGNTIYF
TGTGCAAGCTGCGCGGGAGACTCTGGAAACACCATATATTTT
>.|TRBJ2-1|TRBD1|TRBV7-9
CASSPDRGEKNEQFF
TGTGCCAGCAGCCCTGACAGGGGCGAAAAGAATGAGCAGTTCTTC
>once|TRBJ2-3|TRBD2|TRBV2
CASRKGFSGRASNTDTQYF
TGTGCCAGCAGAAAAGGGTTTAGCGGGAGGGCCAGTAACACAGATACGCAGTATTTT
>.|TRBJ1-2|.|TRBV25-1
CASSAGGGYTF
TGTGCCAGCAGTGCGGGGGGCGGCTACACCTTC
>.|TRBJ2-7|TRBD2|TRBV18
CASSSLGGEARDEQYF
TGTGCCAGCTCATCCTTGGGGGGGGAAGCTAGGGACGAGCAGTACTTC
>.|TRBJ2-7|.|TRBV5-8
CASSLETYEQYF
TGTGCCAGCAGCTTGGAGACGTACGAGCAGTACTTC
>.|TRBJ2-1|.|TRBV7-3
CASSFNRDNEQFF
TGTGCCAGCAGCTTCAACAGGGATAATGAGCAGTTCTTC
>once|TRBJ2-1|TRBD2|TRBV5-1
CASSLALADYYNEQFF
TGCGCCAGCAGCCTGGCACTAGCGGACTACTACAATGAGCAGTTCTTC
>.|TRBJ2-7|TRBD2|TRBV18
CASSLGGLVYEQYF
TGTGCCAGCTCCCTAGGGGGACTAGTCTACGAGCAGTACTTC
>.|TRBJ1-3|.|TRBV19
CASIGGVAGNTIYF
TGTGCCAGTATAGGTGGGGTCGCTGGAAACACCATATATTTT
>.|TRBJ2-5|TRBD2|TRBV5-1
CASSLAGTSGQETQYF
TGCGCCAGCAGCTTGGCGGGTACTAGCGGCCAAGAGACCCAGTACTTC
>.|TRBJ2-7|.|TRBV6-6
CASSYSYSSYEQYF
TGTGCCAGCAGTTACTCGTACAGCTCCTACGAGCAGTACTTC